The T cell receptor (beta chain) described here comes from a study of T cell responses to AZD1222 COVID-19 vaccine. Study-wide results and limits: Nearly half of spike-specific TCRs reportedly go after variant regions that carry no mutations.

As to this clone: The target antigen is unknown.

TCRdb keeps only in-frame clones here, not all; method: immunoSEQ multiplex PCR. The data show about 100,000 clones, roughly 90% seen once. The sample consisted of peripheral blood, taken on day 0 of AZD1222 vaccination. The receptor was derived from an adult in good health.

CDR3 sequence (DNA): TGTGCCAGCAGCCCTCGGGACAGGAACTATGGCTACACCTTC. Protein: CASSPRDRNYGYTF. This chain connects TRBV7-2 to TRBJ1-2; 8 nucleotides align to TRBD1. The V gene's germline CDR1 is SGHTA and CDR2 FQGNSA. The length of the CDR3 is 14 residues. The J segment lost 2 bases and the V segment lost 5 bases, leaving 4 bases of the junction unmatched.